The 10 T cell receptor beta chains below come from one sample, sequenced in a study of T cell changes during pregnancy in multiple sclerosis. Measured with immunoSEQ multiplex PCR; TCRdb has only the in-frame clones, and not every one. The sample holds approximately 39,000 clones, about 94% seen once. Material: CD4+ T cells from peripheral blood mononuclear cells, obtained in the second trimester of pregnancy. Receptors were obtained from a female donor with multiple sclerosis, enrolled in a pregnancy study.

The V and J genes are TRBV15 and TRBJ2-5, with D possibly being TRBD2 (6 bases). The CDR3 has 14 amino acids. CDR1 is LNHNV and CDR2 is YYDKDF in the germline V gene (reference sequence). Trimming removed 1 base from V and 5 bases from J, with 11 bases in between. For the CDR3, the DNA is TGTGCCACCAGCAGAGGCGGGGTCGGGGAGACCCAGTACTTC. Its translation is CATSRGGVGETQYF.

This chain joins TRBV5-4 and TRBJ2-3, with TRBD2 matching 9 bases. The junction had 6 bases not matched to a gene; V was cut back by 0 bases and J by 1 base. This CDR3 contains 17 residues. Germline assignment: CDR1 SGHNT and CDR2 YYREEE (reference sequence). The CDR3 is CASSLGPLAGGTDTQYF. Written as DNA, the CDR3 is TGTGCCAGCAGCTTGGGGCCCTTAGCGGGAGGCACAGATACGCAGTATTTT.

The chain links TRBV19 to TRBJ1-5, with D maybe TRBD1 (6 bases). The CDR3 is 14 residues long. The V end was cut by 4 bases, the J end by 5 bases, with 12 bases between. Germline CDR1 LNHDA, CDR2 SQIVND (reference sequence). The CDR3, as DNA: TGTGCCAGTAGTACTGGACAGACCCATCAGCCCCAGCATTTT. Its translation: CASSTGQTHQPQHF.

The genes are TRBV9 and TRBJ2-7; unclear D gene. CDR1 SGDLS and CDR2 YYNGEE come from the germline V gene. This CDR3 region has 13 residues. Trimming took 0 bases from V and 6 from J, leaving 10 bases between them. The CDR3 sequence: CASSVGITGEQYF. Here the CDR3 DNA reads TGTGCCAGCAGCGTAGGTATCACGGGCGAGCAGTACTTC.

In DNA, the CDR3 is TGTGCCAGCAGCTTACGGGGTGAGCTGGGCGCCGAGCAGTACTTC. Encoded protein: CASSLRGELGAEQYF. This chain uses TRBV7-2 with TRBJ2-7, with D tentatively TRBD2 (5 bases). Germline V gene lookup returns CDR1 SGHTA and CDR2 FQGNSA. CDR3 length: 15 residues. The ends were cut back, 2 bases at V and 6 bases at J, with 17 bases in the middle.

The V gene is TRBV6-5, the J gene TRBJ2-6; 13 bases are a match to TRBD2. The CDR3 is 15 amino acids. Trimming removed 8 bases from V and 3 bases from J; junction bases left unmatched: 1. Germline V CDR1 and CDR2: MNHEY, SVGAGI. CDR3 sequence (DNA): TGTGCCAGCTGGACTAGCGGGAGTGGGGCCAACGTCCTGACTTTC. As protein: CASWTSGSGANVLTF.

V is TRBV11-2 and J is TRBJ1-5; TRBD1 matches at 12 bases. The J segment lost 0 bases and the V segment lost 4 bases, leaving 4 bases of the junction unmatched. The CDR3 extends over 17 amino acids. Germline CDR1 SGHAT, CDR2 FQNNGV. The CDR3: CASSSGQGAYSNQPQHF. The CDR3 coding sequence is TGTGCCAGCAGCTCGGGACAGGGGGCATATAGCAATCAGCCCCAGCATTTT. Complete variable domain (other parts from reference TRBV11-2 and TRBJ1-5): EAGVAQSPRYKIIEKRQSVAFWCNPISGHATLYWYQQILGQGPKLLIQFQNNGVVDDSQLPKDRFSAERLKGVDSTLKIQPAKLEDSAVYLCASSSGQGAYSNQPQHFGDGTRLSIL.

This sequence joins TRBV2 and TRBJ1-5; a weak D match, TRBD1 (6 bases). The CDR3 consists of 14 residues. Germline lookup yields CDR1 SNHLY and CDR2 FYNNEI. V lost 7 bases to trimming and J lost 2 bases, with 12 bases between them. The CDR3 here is CASNRDGGNQPQHF. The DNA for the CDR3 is TGTGCCAGCAACAGGGACGGCGGCAATCAGCCCCAGCATTTT.

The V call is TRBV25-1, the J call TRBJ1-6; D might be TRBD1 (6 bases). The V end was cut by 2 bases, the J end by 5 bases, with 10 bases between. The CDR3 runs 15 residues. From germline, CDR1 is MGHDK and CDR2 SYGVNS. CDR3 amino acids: CASSEETGHNSPLHF. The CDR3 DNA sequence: TGTGCCAGCAGTGAAGAAACAGGGCATAATTCACCCCTCCACTTT. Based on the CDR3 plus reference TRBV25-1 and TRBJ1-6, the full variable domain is EADIYQTPRYLVIGTGKKITLECSQTMGHDKMYWYQQDPGMELHLIHYSYGVNSTEKGDLSSESTVSRIRTEHFPLTLESARPSHTSQYLCASSEETGHNSPLHFGNGTRLTVT.

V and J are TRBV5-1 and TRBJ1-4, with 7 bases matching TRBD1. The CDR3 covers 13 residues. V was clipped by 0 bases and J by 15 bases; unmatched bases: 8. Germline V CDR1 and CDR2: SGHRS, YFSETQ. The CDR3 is CASSLVTSGTVFF. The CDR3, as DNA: TGCGCCAGCAGCTTGGTAACATCCGGGACAGTGTTTTTT.